This T cell receptor beta chain stems from a study of T cells after somatic rescue of genetic block. The repertoire was sequenced with immunoSEQ multiplex PCR; TCRdb's copy has only in-frame clones and lacks some. The data contain roughly 110,000 clones, around nine tenths of them singletons. This clone was seen just once. There are 14 residues in the CDR3. Trimming took 4 bases from V and 8 from J, leaving 17 bases between them. The germline V gene has CDR1 MGHDK and CDR2 SYGVNS. The sequencing input was peripheral blood mononuclear cells (PBMCs). This receptor was taken from a woman younger than 35. The chain has TRBV25-1 and TRBJ1-2, with a tentative D call TRBD1 (5 bases). CDR3 DNA: TGTGCCAGCAGTGGTTGGGCCGGGGCGGGCGGCTACACCTTC. Encoded protein: CASSGWAGAGGYTF.